The 12 T cell receptor beta chains presented below share a single source sample, sequenced in a study of T cells in Graves' hyperthyroidism and ophthalmopathy. What was amplified from RNA transcripts were TCR beta CDR3 regions. HTBI primers were the set used in a first-round RT-PCR of the TCR CDR3. TCRdb reprocessed the multiplex PCR reads via MiXCR and lists one record per CDR3 protein. The top ten clones hold around 15% of a sample with around 340,000 distinct CDR3 sequences, over 15% of them seen once. Material for sequencing was blood. The receptors here all came from a middle-aged woman with Graves' ophthalmopathy.

This clonotype has a count of ten or more. The chain employs TRBV20-1 and TRBJ2-7; weak D call: TRBD2 (6 bases). V dropped 6 bases and J dropped 2 bases, with 17 bases sitting between them. The CDR3 sequence is 14 residues long. Per germline, CDR1 DFQATT and CDR2 SNEGSKA (reference sequence). The CDR3 sequence is CSAGPGALPYEQYF. The CDR3, as DNA: TGCAGTGCAGGCCCGGGAGCGCTCCCCTACGAGCAGTACTTC.

This clonotype occurred many times. This chain joins TRBV28 and TRBJ2-2; 8 nucleotides agree with TRBD2. Germline CDR1 reads MDHEN; CDR2 reads SYDVKM. The V segment lost 1 base and the J segment 5 bases; nucleotides outside the gene matches: 3. This CDR3 is 15 amino acids long. CDR3 DNA: TGTGCCAGCAGTTTATACGGGAGGGATACCGGGGAGCTGTTTTTT. The encoded protein is CASSLYGRDTGELFF.

This clonotype was seen ten or more times. The chain is built from TRBV5-1 and TRBJ1-1; 9 bases are shared with TRBD1. The CDR3 loop spans 17 amino acids. Looked up from germline, CDR1 is SGHRS and CDR2 is YFSETQ. Trimming at V came to 4 bases and at J to 4 bases, leaving 14 bases not matched to a gene. The CDR3 protein is CASSANTGTGLGTEAFF. The CDR3, as DNA: TGCGCCAGCAGCGCAAACACCGGGACAGGGCTCGGCACTGAAGCTTTCTTT.

This sequence joins TRBV30 and TRBJ2-5; D unclear. The ends were cut back, 3 bases at V and 2 bases at J, with 1 base in the middle. The germline gives CDR1 GTSNPN, CDR2 SVGIG (reference sequence). The CDR3 length is 10 residues. The DNA of the CDR3 is TGTGCCTGGAGGCAAGAGACCCAGTACTTC. Its translation: CAWRQETQYF.

This clonotype was seen ten or more times. The chain joins TRBV30 to TRBJ2-4; D possibly matches TRBD1 or TRBD2 (5 bases each). Trimming stripped 2 bases from V and 6 bases from J, with 8 bases between. The CDR3 extends over 12 amino acids. CDR1 and CDR2 from the germline V gene are GTSNPN and SVGIG (reference sequence). CDR3 nucleotide sequence: TGTGCCTGGAGTCCGGGACCAAACATTCAGTACTTC. This codes for CAWSPGPNIQYF.

This rearrangement joins TRBV6-2 or TRBV6-3 to TRBJ2-7; 9 nucleotides align to TRBD2. Trimming at V came to 2 bases and at J to 2 bases, leaving 4 bases not matched to a gene. Germline values: CDR1 MNHEY, CDR2 SVGEGT. CDR3 length: 15 amino acids. The CDR3 sequence: CASSYRLAGTYEQYF. The CDR3 DNA follows: TGTGCCAGCAGTTACCGGCTAGCGGGAACCTACGAGCAGTACTTC.

The chain employs TRBV20-1 and TRBJ1-1; D ambiguous. The CDR3 runs to 12 residues. The germline V gene has CDR1 DFQATT and CDR2 SNEGSKA (reference sequence). Deletions cut 3 bases from V and 6 bases from J, with 11 bases between. The CDR3 reads CSARRPKAEAFF. The DNA for the CDR3 is TGCAGTGCTAGGAGGCCCAAAGCTGAAGCTTTCTTT.

In this sample, this clonotype turned up many times. The V gene is TRBV5-6, the J gene TRBJ1-5; 10 bases are a match to TRBD1. CDR3 length equals 18 residues. After removal of 4 bases from V and 6 bases from J, the junction contained 16 bases not matched to a gene. Germline CDR1 reads SGHDT; CDR2 reads YYEEEE. CDR3 in DNA: TGTGCCAGCAGCCTTTGGACAGGGGGGTTATTGGCTGGTCAGCCCCAGCATTTT. It codes for CASSLWTGGLLAGQPQHF.

This clonotype has at least ten counts. Written as DNA, the CDR3 is TGTGCCAGCAGTCCATCGACCCTTGGAAACACCATATATTTT. Residues: CASSPSTLGNTIYF. V gene TRBV6-1 combines with J gene TRBJ1-3; D uncertain. From germline, CDR1 is MNHNS and CDR2 SASEGT. The CDR3 spans 14 residues. V lost 5 bases and J lost 3, with 11 bases in between.

This clonotype showed up many times. The rearrangement joins TRBV28 to TRBJ2-7, with D perhaps being TRBD1 or TRBD2 (7 bases each). The germline V gene has CDR1 MDHEN and CDR2 SYDVKM. The length of the CDR3 is 16 residues. Trimming stripped 8 bases from V and 6 bases from J, with 26 bases between. The CDR3 nucleotides are TGTGCCAGCTTTGAAGGGGGGGACAGTTTATCGTCCGAGCAGTACTTC. It specifies CASFEGGDSLSSEQYF. The full variable domain, rest sourced from reference TRBV28 and TRBJ2-7, is DVKVTQSSRYLVKRTGEKVFLECVQDMDHENMFWYRQDPGLGLRLIYFSYDVKMKEKGDIPEGYSVSREKKERFSLILESASTNQTSMYLCASFEGGDSLSSEQYFGPGTRLTVT.

This clonotype was seen repeatedly, ten times or more. The chain carries TRBV20-1 and TRBJ2-5, with 7 nucleotides matching TRBD2. This CDR3 region has 14 residues. Trimming cost V 0 bases and J 4 bases; bases outside gene matches: 5. Germline V lookup: CDR1 DFQATT, CDR2 SNEGSKA (reference sequence). In DNA form, the CDR3 reads TGCAGTGCTAGAGATTGGGGGGGACGAGAGACCCAGTACTTC. Amino acid sequence: CSARDWGGRETQYF.

This clonotype appeared many times. The rearrangement uses TRBV18 and TRBJ1-1; D gene ambiguous. The CDR3 has 14 residues. Germline V lookup: CDR1 KGHSH, CDR2 LQKENI. Trimming took off 6 bases at V and 1 base at J, with 12 bases between the two ends. CDR3 region: CASSSMGKNTEAFF. The CDR3 region has the DNA TGTGCCAGCTCGTCGATGGGTAAGAACACTGAAGCTTTCTTT.